This T cell receptor (beta chain) was recovered during a study of beta chain features in type 1 diabetes. The authors reverse transcribed all of the isolated RNA, so sequencing captured expressed TCRB transcripts. The average output of naive, central memory and regulatory T cell samples was several million reads. The protocol was immunoSEQ multiplex PCR, while the TCRdb copy is restricted to in-frame clones and leaves out a portion. The repertoire consists of roughly 400,000 clones, with about 15% occurring once and the leading ten covering under 0.02%. The germline V gene encodes CDR1 GTSNPN and CDR2 SVGIG (reference sequence). J was trimmed by 5 bases and V by 8 bases; bases with no gene match: 5. The CDR3 is 13 residues long.

The J gene is TRBJ2-7, the V gene TRBV30, with TRBD2 matching 14 bases. The clonotype comes from a woman in her late teens or twenties in good health. The specimen was naive CD4+ T cells from blood. CDR3 sequence: CAGTSGSSDEQYF. Here the CDR3 DNA reads TGTGCCGGGACTAGCGGGAGTAGCGACGAGCAGTACTTC.